The clone carrying this T cell receptor beta chain has at least ten counts. Its antigen is still unknown. Germline loops: CDR1 SGHRS, CDR2 YFSETQ. The CDR3 has 14 amino acids. The V and J ends lost 3 bases and 4 bases respectively, with 12 bases between them. TCRdb called the 5' RACE reads again in MiXCR, with one record for every CDR3 protein. The table has some 47,000 distinct CDR3 sequences, approximately 16% seen once; the top ten hold roughly 4.4%. This sample was taken from a study of neurological immune-mediated disorders. Study-level findings and limits: While HTLV-1-associated myelopathy showed the greatest TCR clonal expansion, multiple sclerosis showed the least, falling below healthy controls.

The clonotype comes from a man in his sixties in good health. This chain uses TRBV5-1 with TRBJ2-3; weak D call: TRBD2 (5 bases). Sample: PBMCs. The CDR3 sequence: CASSSGVAPDTQYF. The CDR3 nucleotides read TGCGCCAGCAGCTCCGGGGTGGCCCCAGATACGCAGTATTTT.